The rows below give T cell receptor beta chains drawn from one sample of a study of blood T cell repertoires in COVID-19. TCRdb keeps only in-frame clones here, not all; method: immunoSEQ multiplex PCR. The sample contains under 250,000 clones, 84% of which appear only once. Sequenced: peripheral blood. Every receptor here comes from a human donor in a cohort sampled during active COVID-19. The conserved cysteine and the conserved F or W are not part of the CDR3 here.

v_call: TRBV19; cdr3_aa: ASSPGSGAYEQY
v_call: TRBV6-5; cdr3_aa: ASIDRALNEQF
v_call: TRBV7-2; cdr3_aa: ASSRGRGNTIY
v_call: TRBV7-2; cdr3_aa: ASSNLYNEQF
v_call: TRBV19; cdr3_aa: ASSIDRRNTEAF
v_call: TRBV10-2; cdr3_aa: ASRGISTVIEQY
v_call: TRBV24-1; cdr3_aa: ATSDSRGPKNIQY
v_call: TRBV7-9; cdr3_aa: ASSFGTGPNYGYT
v_call: TRBV28; cdr3_aa: ASTRAGANEKLF
v_call: TRBV28; cdr3_aa: ASSTGPSVYNEQF
v_call: TRBV29-1; cdr3_aa: SVETDPTDTQY
v_call: TRBV6-5; cdr3_aa: ASSPGLGLHEQF
v_call: TRBV4-2; cdr3_aa: ASSGASDTQY
v_call: TRBV12-5; cdr3_aa: ASGWDRAGETQY
v_call: TRBV19; cdr3_aa: ASSIPGLYSNQPQH
v_call: TRBV5-1; cdr3_aa: ASRRTSGSSYNEQF
v_call: TRBV18; cdr3_aa: ASSPPRQGAIHLPFHSNQPQH
v_call: TRBV28; cdr3_aa: ASRSRDRLNTEAF
v_call: TRBV6-6; cdr3_aa: ASSYLGGTTGELF
v_call: TRBV28; cdr3_aa: ASSSWTGGATYEQY
v_call: TRBV5-1; cdr3_aa: ASSWGTSATNEKLF
v_call: TRBV19; cdr3_aa: ASSIADYNTYEQY
v_call: TRBV24-1; cdr3_aa: ATSDLKGTDTQY
v_call: TRBV24-1; cdr3_aa: ATSDPRVIGNEQF
v_call: TRBV9; cdr3_aa: ASSGPVLGVAPQY
v_call: TRBV28; cdr3_aa: ASSGGESYNEQF
v_call: TRBV7-2; cdr3_aa: ASSPRRGTEAF
v_call: TRBV12-2; cdr3_aa: ASRFRTEREHEQF
v_call: TRBV11-2; cdr3_aa: ASSLVTGFANEQY
v_call: TRBV27; cdr3_aa: ASSSRGLRTDTQY
v_call: TRBV27; cdr3_aa: ASSSRQGEETQY
v_call: TRBV4-2; cdr3_aa: ASSQGLAGGLHGANVLT
v_call: TRBV9; cdr3_aa: ASSVLRAPDTQY
v_call: TRBV19; cdr3_aa: ASSTQGSRQETQY
v_call: TRBV29-1; cdr3_aa: SVGPYNEQF
v_call: TRBV4-1; cdr3_aa: ASSPRLAYEQY
v_call: TRBV12-5; cdr3_aa: ASGQQGRSNQPQH
v_call: TRBV4-1; cdr3_aa: ASSQVGPLLQETQY
v_call: TRBV7-8; cdr3_aa: ASSLGQRNTGELF
v_call: TRBV3-1/TRBV3-2; cdr3_aa: ASSQGQGSPLH
v_call: TRBV7-8; cdr3_aa: ASSDRTGASYEQY
v_call: TRBV28; cdr3_aa: ASKKSQGAHGYT
v_call: TRBV6-5; cdr3_aa: ASTNEGADYNEQF
v_call: TRBV7-9; cdr3_aa: ASSTSWTGYGYT
v_call: TRBV19; cdr3_aa: ASSITGPSAGGYEQF
v_call: TRBV10-3; cdr3_aa: AIGTSGSYEQY